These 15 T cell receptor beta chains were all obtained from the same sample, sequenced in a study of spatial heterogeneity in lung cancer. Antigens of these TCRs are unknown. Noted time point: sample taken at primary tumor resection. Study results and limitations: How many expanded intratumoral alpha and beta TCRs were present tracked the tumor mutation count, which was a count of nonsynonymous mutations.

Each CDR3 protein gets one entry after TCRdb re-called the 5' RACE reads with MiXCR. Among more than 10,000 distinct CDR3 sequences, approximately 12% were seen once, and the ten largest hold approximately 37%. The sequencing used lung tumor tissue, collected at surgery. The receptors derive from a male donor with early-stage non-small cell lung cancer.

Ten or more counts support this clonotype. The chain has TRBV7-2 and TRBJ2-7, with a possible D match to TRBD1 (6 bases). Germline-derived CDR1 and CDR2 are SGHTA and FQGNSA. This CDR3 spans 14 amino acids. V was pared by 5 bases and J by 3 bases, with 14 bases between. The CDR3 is CASSTTGSLYEQYF. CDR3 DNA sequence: TGTGCCAGCAGCACCACAGGGTCCCTCTACGAGCAGTACTTC.

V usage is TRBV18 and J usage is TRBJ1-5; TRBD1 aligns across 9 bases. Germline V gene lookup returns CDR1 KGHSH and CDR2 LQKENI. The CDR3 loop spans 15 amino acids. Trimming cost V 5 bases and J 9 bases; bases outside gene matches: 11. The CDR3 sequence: CASSNRDRAIRPQHF. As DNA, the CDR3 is TGTGCCAGCTCAAACCGGGACAGGGCAATTCGGCCCCAGCATTTT.

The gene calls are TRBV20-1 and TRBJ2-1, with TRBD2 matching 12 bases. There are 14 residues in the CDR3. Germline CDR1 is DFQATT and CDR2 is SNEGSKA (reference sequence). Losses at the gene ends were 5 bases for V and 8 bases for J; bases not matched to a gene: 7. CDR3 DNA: TGCAGTGCTTACGGACTAGCGGGGATTTATGAGCAGTTCTTC. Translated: CSAYGLAGIYEQFF.

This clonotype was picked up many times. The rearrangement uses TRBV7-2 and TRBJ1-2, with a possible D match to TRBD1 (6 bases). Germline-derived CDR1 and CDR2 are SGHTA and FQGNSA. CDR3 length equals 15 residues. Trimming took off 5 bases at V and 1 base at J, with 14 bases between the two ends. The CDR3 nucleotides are TGTGCCAGCAGCCGAGACAGGCAGATTAACTATGGCTACACCTTC. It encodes CASSRDRQINYGYTF.

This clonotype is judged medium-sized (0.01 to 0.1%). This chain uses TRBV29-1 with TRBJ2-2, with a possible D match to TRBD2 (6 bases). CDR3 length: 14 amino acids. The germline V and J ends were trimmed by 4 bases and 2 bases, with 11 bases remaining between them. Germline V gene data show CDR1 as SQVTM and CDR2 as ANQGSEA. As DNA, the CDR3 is TGCAGCGTTGTTCCTAGCGAAAACACCGGGGAGCTGTTTTTT. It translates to CSVVPSENTGELFF.

The CDR3 nucleotides read TGCGCCAGCAGCGGGGGAGGGGATACGCAGTATTTT. Amino acid sequence: CASSGGGDTQYF. This chain connects TRBV10-2 to TRBJ2-3, with 7 bases that match TRBD2. There are 12 residues in the CDR3. CDR1 is WSHSY, CDR2 SAAADI, per germline. The V gene end was trimmed by 6 bases and the J gene end by 6 bases; junction bases not matched to a gene: 3.

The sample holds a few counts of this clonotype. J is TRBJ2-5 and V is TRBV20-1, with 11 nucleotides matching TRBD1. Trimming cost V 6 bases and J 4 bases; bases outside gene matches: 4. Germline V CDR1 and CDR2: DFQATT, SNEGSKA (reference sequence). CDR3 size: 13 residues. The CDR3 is CSAGTGGRETQYF. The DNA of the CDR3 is TGCAGTGCCGGGACAGGGGGACGAGAGACCCAGTACTTC.

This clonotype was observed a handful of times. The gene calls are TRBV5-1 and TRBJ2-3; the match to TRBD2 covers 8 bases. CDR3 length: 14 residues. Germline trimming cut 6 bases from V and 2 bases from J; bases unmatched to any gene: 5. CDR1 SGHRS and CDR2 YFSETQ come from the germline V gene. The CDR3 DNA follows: TGCGCCAGCAAGGGCGGGGGGAACACAGATACGCAGTATTTT. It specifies CASKGGGNTDTQYF. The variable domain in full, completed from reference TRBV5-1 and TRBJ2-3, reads KAGVTQTPRYLIKTRGQQVTLSCSPISGHRSVSWYQQTPGQGLQFLFEYFSETQRNKGNFPGRFSGRQFSNSRSEMNVSTLELGDSALYLCASKGGGNTDTQYFGPGTRLTVL.

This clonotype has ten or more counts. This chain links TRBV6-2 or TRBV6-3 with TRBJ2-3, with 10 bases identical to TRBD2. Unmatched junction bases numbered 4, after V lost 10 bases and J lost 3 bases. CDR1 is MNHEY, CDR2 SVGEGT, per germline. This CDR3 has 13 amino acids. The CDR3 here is CATRTSGTDTQYF. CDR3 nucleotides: TGTGCCACCAGGACTAGCGGAACAGATACGCAGTATTTT.

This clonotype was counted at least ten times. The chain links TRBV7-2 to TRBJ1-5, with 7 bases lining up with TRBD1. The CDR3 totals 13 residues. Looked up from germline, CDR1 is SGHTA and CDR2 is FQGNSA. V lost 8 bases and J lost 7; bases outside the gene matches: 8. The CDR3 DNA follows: TGTGCCAGCCGCCAGGGGGTTGAACAGCCCCAGCATTTT. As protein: CASRQGVEQPQHF. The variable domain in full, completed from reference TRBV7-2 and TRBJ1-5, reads GAGVSQSPSNKVTEKGKDVELRCDPISGHTALYWYRQSLGQGLEFLIYFQGNSAPDKSGLPSDRFSAERTGGSVSTLTIQRTQQEDSAVYLCASRQGVEQPQHFGDGTRLSIL.

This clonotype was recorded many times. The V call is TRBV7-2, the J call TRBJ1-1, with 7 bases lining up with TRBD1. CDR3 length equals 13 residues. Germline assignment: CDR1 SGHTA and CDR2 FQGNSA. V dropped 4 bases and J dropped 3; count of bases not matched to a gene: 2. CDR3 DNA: TGTGCCAGCAGCTCCGACAGGGACACTGAAGCTTTCTTT. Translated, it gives CASSSDRDTEAFF.

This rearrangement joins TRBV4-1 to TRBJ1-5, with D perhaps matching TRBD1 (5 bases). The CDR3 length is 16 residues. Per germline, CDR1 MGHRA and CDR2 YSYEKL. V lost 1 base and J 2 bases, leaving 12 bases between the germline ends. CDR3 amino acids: CASSQVFRGGNQPQHF. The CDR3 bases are TGCGCCAGCAGCCAAGTGTTTAGGGGAGGCAATCAGCCCCAGCATTTT.

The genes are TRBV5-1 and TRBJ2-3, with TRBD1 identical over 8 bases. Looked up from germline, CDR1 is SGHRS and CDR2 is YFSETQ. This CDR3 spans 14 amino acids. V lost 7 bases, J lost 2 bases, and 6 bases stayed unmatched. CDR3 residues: CASEADRATDTQYF. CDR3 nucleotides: TGCGCCAGCGAGGCGGACAGGGCCACAGATACGCAGTATTTT.

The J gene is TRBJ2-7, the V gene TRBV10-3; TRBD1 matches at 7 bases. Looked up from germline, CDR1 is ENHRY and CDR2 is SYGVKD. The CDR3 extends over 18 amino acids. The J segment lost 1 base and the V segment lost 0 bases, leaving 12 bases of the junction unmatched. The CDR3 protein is CAISESPIKGALSYEQYF. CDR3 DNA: TGTGCCATCAGTGAGTCGCCCATAAAGGGGGCGCTTTCCTACGAGCAGTACTTC.

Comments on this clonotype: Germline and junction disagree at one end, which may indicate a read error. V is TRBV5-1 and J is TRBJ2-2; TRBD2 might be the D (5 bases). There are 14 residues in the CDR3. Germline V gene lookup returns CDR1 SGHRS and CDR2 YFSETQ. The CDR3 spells CTSSLTGSTGELFF. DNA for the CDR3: TGCACCAGCAGCTTGACGGGAAGCACCGGGGAGCTGTTTTTT.